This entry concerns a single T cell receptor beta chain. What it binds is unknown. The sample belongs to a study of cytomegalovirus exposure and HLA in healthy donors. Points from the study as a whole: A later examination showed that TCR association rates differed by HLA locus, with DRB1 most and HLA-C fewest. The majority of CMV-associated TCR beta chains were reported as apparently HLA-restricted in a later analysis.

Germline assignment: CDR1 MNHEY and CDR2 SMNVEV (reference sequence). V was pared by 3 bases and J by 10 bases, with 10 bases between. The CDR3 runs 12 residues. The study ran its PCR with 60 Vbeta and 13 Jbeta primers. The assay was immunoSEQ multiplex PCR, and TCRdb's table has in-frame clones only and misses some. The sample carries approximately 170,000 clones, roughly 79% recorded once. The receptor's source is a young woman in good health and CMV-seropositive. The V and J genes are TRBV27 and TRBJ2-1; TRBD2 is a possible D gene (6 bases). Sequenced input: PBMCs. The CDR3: CASSLSREEQFF. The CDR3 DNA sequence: TGTGCCAGCAGTTTGTCCCGGGAGGAGCAGTTCTTC.